This TCR beta chain stems from a study of blood T cell repertoires in COVID-19. This CDR3 is 15 amino acids long. Germline values: CDR1 LGHNA, CDR2 YSLEER. Deletions cut 1 base from V and 4 bases from J, with 11 bases between. Living in about two dozen US areas, the participants were between roughly 18 and 89 years of age. The assay was immunoSEQ multiplex PCR, and TCRdb's table has in-frame clones only and misses some. The table includes hundreds of thousands of clones, more than 75% detected once. V is TRBV4-3 and J is TRBJ1-5; D remains ambiguous. The sample comprised PBMCs or T cells enriched from blood (not recorded which). This clonotype was obtained from a woman between 50 and 59 years old who had recovered from COVID-19. CDR3 region: CASSQAHRENQPQHF. CDR3 sequence (DNA): TGCGCCAGCAGCCAAGCACACCGGGAGAATCAGCCCCAGCATTTT.